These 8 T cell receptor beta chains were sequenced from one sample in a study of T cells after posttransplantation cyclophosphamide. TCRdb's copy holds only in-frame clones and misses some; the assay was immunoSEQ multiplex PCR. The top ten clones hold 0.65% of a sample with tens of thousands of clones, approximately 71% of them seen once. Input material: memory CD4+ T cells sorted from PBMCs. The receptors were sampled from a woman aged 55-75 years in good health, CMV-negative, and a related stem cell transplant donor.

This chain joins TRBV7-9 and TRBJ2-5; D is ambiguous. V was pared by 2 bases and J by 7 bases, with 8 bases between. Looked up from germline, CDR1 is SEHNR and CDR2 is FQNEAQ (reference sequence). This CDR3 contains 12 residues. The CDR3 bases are TGTGCCAGCAGCTTAATTATCGGGACCCAGTACTTC. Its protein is CASSLIIGTQYF.

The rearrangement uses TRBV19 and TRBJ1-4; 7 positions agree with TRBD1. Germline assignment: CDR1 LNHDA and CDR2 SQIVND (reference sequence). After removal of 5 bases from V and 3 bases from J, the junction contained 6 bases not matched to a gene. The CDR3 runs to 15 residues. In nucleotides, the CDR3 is TGTGCCAGTAGTGTATCGACAGGGTCTAATGAAAAACTGTTTTTT. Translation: CASSVSTGSNEKLFF.

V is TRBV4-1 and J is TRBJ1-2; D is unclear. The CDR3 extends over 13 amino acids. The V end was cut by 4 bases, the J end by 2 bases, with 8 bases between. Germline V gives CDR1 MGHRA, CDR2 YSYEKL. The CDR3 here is CASSPAENYGYTF. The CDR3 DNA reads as TGCGCCAGCAGCCCCGCTGAGAACTATGGCTACACCTTC.

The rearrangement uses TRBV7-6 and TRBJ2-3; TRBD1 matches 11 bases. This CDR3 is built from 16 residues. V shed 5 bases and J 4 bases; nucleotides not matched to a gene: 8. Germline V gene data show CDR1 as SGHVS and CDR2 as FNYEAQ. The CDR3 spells CASSGLGTGGADTQYF. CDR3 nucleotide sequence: TGTGCCAGCAGCGGACTCGGGACAGGGGGTGCAGATACGCAGTATTTT.

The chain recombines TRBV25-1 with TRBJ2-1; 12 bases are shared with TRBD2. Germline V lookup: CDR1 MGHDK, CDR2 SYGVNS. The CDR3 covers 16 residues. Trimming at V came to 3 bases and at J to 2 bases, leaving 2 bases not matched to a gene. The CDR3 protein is CASSESSGRAYNEQFF. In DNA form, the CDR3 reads TGTGCCAGCAGTGAGTCTAGCGGGAGGGCCTACAATGAGCAGTTCTTC. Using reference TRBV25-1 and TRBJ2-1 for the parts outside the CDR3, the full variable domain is EADIYQTPRYLVIGTGKKITLECSQTMGHDKMYWYQQDPGMELHLIHYSYGVNSTEKGDLSSESTVSRIRTEHFPLTLESARPSHTSQYLCASSESSGRAYNEQFFGPGTRLTVL.

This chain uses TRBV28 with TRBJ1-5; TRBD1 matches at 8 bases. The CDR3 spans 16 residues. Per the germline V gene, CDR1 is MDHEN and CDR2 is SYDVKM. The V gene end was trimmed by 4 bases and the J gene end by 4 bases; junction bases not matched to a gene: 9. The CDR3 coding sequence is TGTGCCAGCAGTTCGAGGGACAGGCCATATAATCAGCCCCAGCATTTT. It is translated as CASSSRDRPYNQPQHF.

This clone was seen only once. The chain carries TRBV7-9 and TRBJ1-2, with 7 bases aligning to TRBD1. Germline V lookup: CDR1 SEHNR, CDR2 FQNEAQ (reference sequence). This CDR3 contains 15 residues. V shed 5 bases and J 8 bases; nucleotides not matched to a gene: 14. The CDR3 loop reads CASSDDRAGMGGYTF. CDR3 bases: TGTGCCAGCAGCGACGACAGGGCGGGTATGGGGGGCTACACCTTC. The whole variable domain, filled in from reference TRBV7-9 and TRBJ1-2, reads DTGVSQNPRHKITKRGQNVTFRCDPISEHNRLYWYRQTLGQGPEFLTYFQNEAQLEKSRLLSDRFSAERPKGSFSTLEIQRTEQGDSAMYLCASSDDRAGMGGYTFGSGTRLTVV.

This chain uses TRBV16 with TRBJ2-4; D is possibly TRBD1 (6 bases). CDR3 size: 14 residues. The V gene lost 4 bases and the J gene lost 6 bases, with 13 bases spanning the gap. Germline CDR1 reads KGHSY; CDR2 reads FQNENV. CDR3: CASSPESRGNIQYF. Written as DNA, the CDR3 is TGTGCCAGCAGCCCGGAGAGCAGGGGAAACATTCAGTACTTC.